The source of this T cell receptor beta chain is a study of T-cell reconstitution after alpha-beta-depleted transplantation in children. Study-wide points: T-cell counts and diversity at one year following transplant were attributed mainly to newly produced T cells. From surviving recipient T cells and thymic progenitors came the high day-60 TCRbeta diversity observed in some patients. Alpha-beta T cells about two months after transplant reportedly derived from several hundred expanded graft clones.

As concerns this clonotype: Its antigen is currently unknown.

For TCRbeta, the library was prepared with unique molecular identifiers. Each CDR3 protein is one row after TCRdb ran MiXCR on the PCR reads. The data contain 700,000 to 850,000 distinct CDR3 sequences, 16% of them singletons. Looked up from germline, CDR1 is SGHRS and CDR2 is YFSETQ. V lost 5 bases to trimming and J lost 2 bases; unmatched junction nucleotides: 4. The CDR3 has 14 amino acids. This TCR came from a male patient between 10 and 17 years old who had a stem cell transplant for acute lymphoblastic leukemia, so the T cells may come from the graft donor. The source was PBMCs, mostly from graft donor cells, collected 360 days after TCRalphabeta/CD19-depleted stem cell transplant. The chain is built from TRBV5-1 and TRBJ2-1; 7 positions match TRBD2. The CDR3 DNA sequence: TGCGCCAGCAGTCAAGCGGGACCCTACAATGAGCAGTTCTTC. Residues: CASSQAGPYNEQFF.